The 17 T cell receptor beta chains below were found in one sample sequenced in a study of cytomegalovirus exposure and HLA in healthy donors. Primers included in the PCR were 60 Vbeta and 13 Jbeta primers. Profiling relied on immunoSEQ multiplex PCR, and the TCRdb table lists in-frame clones only, not all of them. The sample has around 160,000 clones, 68% seen once. Sequenced sample: PBMCs. The origin of the receptors is a man aged 50-59 years in good health and CMV-seronegative.

A note on this clone: This same CDR3 is encoded by further DNA sequences in the sample. The chain joins TRBV6-5 to TRBJ1-2; 8 bases are shared with TRBD1. The V and J ends lost 6 bases and 2 bases, in that order; junction bases with no gene match: 5. Germline V CDR1 and CDR2: MNHEY, SVGAGI. The length of the CDR3 is 14 residues. CDR3 nucleotides: TGTGCCAGCAGCCGGACAGGGAGCAACTATGGCTACACCTTC. Protein product: CASSRTGSNYGYTF.

The chain couples TRBV28 to TRBJ2-3; 9 bases are a match to TRBD1. The CDR3 extends over 18 amino acids. CDR1 and CDR2 (germline): MDHEN, SYDVKM. Germline trimming cut 6 bases from V and 3 bases from J; bases unmatched to any gene: 16. The CDR3 DNA reads TGTGCCAGCAGCCAATCCGGGACAGGGAGAAGGATGACAGATACGCAGTATTTT. Amino acids: CASSQSGTGRRMTDTQYF.

The rearrangement links TRBV19 to TRBJ2-1, with a possible D match to TRBD2 (6 bases). V was clipped by 11 bases and J by 11 bases, with 19 bases between them. Germline assignment: CDR1 LNHDA and CDR2 SQIVND (reference sequence). This CDR3 comprises 12 residues. The CDR3: CAAGAGRGKQFF. DNA of the CDR3: TGTGCCGCTGGGGCGGGTCGCGGGAAGCAGTTCTTC.

On this clone itself: One end of the junction does not line up with germline, which may come from a read error. This chain links TRBV7-9 with TRBJ1-2; D is perhaps TRBD1 (6 bases). From germline, CDR1 is SEHNR and CDR2 FQNEAQ (reference sequence). The CDR3 covers 12 residues. Here the CDR3 reads CSSSLAGVGYTF. CDR3 DNA sequence: TGTTCCAGCAGCTTAGCAGGGGTAGGCTACACCTTC.

This clone was seen a handful of times. CDR3 sequence (DNA): TGTGCCAGCAGCTTCCAGGCTACTCGGGGGGGATCCTATAATTCACCCCTCCACTTT. Its translation: CASSFQATRGGSYNSPLHF. J is TRBJ1-6 and V is TRBV7-9; maybe TRBD1 (5 bases). Germline CDR1 reads SEHNR; CDR2 reads FQNEAQ (reference sequence). The CDR3 has 19 amino acids. V was clipped by 3 bases and J by 1 base, with 19 bases between them.

This chain uses TRBV21-1 with TRBJ2-7; the tabulated D call, TRBD2, remains unverified against the DNA. TRBV21-1 is assigned pseudogene status. CDR3 length: 17 amino acids. CDR3 amino acids: CASSKGGRELSSYEQYF. The DNA for the CDR3 is TGTGCCAGCAGCAAAGGAGGCCGGGAGCTAAGCTCCTACGAGCAGTACTTC.

This chain connects TRBV7-3 to TRBJ2-2, with 7 bases fitting TRBD1. V was pared by 4 bases and J by 3 bases, with 5 bases of the junction left unmatched. The CDR3 consists of 15 residues. Germline loops: CDR1 SGHTA, CDR2 FQGTGA. This CDR3 is CASSSQGTDTGELFF. CDR3 sequence (DNA): TGTGCCAGCAGCTCACAGGGGACCGACACCGGGGAGCTGTTTTTT.

In DNA form, the CDR3 reads TGTGCCATCAGGCCCGGGACTAGCGTTTACAATGAGCAGTTCTTC. Translation gives CAIRPGTSVYNEQFF. The chain joins TRBV10-3 to TRBJ2-1; 10 bases align to TRBD2. The CDR3 is made up of 15 amino acids. Germline CDR1 and CDR2: ENHRY and SYGVKD. After removal of 6 bases from V and 4 bases from J, the junction contained 6 bases not matched to a gene.

The CDR3 DNA is TGTGCCAGCAGCTTAGAGGACAGGGTCGATGGCTACACCTTC. Amino acids: CASSLEDRVDGYTF. The rearrangement joins TRBV7-9 to TRBJ1-2; TRBD1 matches at 8 bases. The germline CDR1 and CDR2 sequences are SEHNR and FQNEAQ (reference sequence). J lost 6 bases, V lost 1 base, and 4 bases had no gene match. The CDR3 has 14 residues.

This chain uses TRBV7-2 with TRBJ1-5, with 8 bases identical to TRBD1. From germline, CDR1 is SGHTA and CDR2 FQGNSA. The CDR3 is 15 amino acids. The V gene end was trimmed by 5 bases and the J gene end by 9 bases; junction bases not matched to a gene: 12. The CDR3 nucleotides read TGTGCCAGCAGCCCCGAGGGCAGGGGGCAGGTGCCCCAGCATTTT. This encodes CASSPEGRGQVPQHF. Drawing the rest from reference TRBV7-2 and TRBJ1-5, the complete variable domain is GAGVSQSPSNKVTEKGKDVELRCDPISGHTALYWYRQSLGQGLEFLIYFQGNSAPDKSGLPSDRFSAERTGGSVSTLTIQRTQQEDSAVYLCASSPEGRGQVPQHFGDGTRLSIL.

A few counts support this clone. V gene TRBV12-5 combines with J gene TRBJ2-7, with TRBD1 identical over 11 bases. CDR1 and CDR2 from the germline V gene are LGHNT and FRNRAP. Unmatched junction bases numbered 5, after V lost 1 base and J lost 3 bases. The CDR3 spans 16 residues. CDR3 sequence: CASGLGRDRGGYEQYF. CDR3 DNA: TGTGCTAGTGGTTTGGGCCGGGACAGGGGGGGCTACGAGCAGTACTTC.

V usage is TRBV28 and J usage is TRBJ2-4; weak D call: TRBD2 (7 bases). Trimming stripped 2 bases from V and 6 bases from J, with 26 bases between. Germline V lookup: CDR1 MDHEN, CDR2 SYDVKM. This CDR3 contains 19 residues. In DNA, the CDR3 is TGTGCCAGCAGTTTAGGGAAGTGGGCTATAGGGGGGGACCGAAACATTCAGTACTTC. Protein: CASSLGKWAIGGDRNIQYF.

The J gene is TRBJ1-2, the V gene TRBV28; D might be TRBD1 (6 bases). Germline CDR1 and CDR2: MDHEN and SYDVKM. The CDR3 contains 14 residues. V was pared by 5 bases and J by 0 bases, with 10 bases between. CDR3 DNA sequence: TGTGCCAGCAGTCCAACAGGGCCTAACTATGGCTACACCTTC. Protein product: CASSPTGPNYGYTF.

The chain couples TRBV5-1 to TRBJ1-2; the match to TRBD1 covers 9 bases. The CDR3 is 19 residues long. CDR1 and CDR2 from the germline V gene are SGHRS and YFSETQ. The V and J ends lost 0 bases and 8 bases, in that order; junction bases with no gene match: 20. The CDR3 spells CASSLARGQGNNEAKGYTF. For the CDR3, the DNA is TGCGCCAGCAGCTTGGCCAGGGGACAGGGTAATAATGAAGCTAAAGGCTACACCTTC.

In regard to this clone: Other DNA sequences from this sample encode an identical CDR3 as well. The chain is built from TRBV2 and TRBJ2-5; 7 nucleotides agree with TRBD1. V trimming: 5 bases; J trimming: 3 bases; junction bases outside the gene matches: 3. The CDR3 runs 13 residues. From germline, CDR1 is SNHLY and CDR2 FYNNEI. CDR3 sequence (DNA): TGTGCCAGCAGTAGAGACAGGGAAGAGACCCAGTACTTC. Translation gives CASSRDREETQYF.

V gene TRBV5-4 combines with J gene TRBJ2-3; 7 bases map to TRBD1. This CDR3 comprises 15 residues. In germline, CDR1 is SGHNT, CDR2 YYREEE (reference sequence). With V trimmed by 0 bases and J by 2 bases, 3 bases remained unmatched. The CDR3 spells CASSLGTGYTDTQYF. The CDR3 bases are TGTGCCAGCAGCTTGGGGACAGGATACACAGATACGCAGTATTTT.

This clone occurred once. The chain uses TRBV7-2 and TRBJ2-4; 8 positions agree with TRBD2. Losses at the gene ends were 5 bases for V and 0 bases for J; bases not matched to a gene: 6. The length of the CDR3 is 16 residues. Looked up from germline, CDR1 is SGHTA and CDR2 is FQGNSA. This chain's CDR3 is CASSGQLAVAKNIQYF. The CDR3 region has the DNA TGTGCCAGCAGCGGTCAACTAGCGGTAGCCAAAAACATTCAGTACTTC.